What follows describes a single TCR beta chain. This sample is part of a study of T cell changes during pregnancy in multiple sclerosis. The repertoire was sequenced with immunoSEQ multiplex PCR; TCRdb's copy has only in-frame clones and lacks some. The sample has about 59,000 clones; 94% are singletons. V dropped 10 bases and J dropped 4; count of bases not matched to a gene: 6. Germline assignment: CDR1 SNHLY and CDR2 FYNNEI. This CDR3 region has 14 residues. The source is a female donor with multiple sclerosis, enrolled in a pregnancy study. This chain uses TRBV2 with TRBJ2-3, with TRBD2 identical over 12 bases. This specimen consisted of CD8+ T cells from peripheral blood mononuclear cells, obtained after pregnancy. The CDR3 here is CAKTSGRRADTQYF. The CDR3 bases are TGTGCCAAAACTAGCGGGAGGCGCGCAGATACGCAGTATTTT.